These T cell receptor beta chains were read from a single sample in a study of cytomegalovirus exposure and HLA in healthy donors. Here immunoSEQ multiplex PCR was the method, and the copy in TCRdb shows in-frame clones only, minus some. The sample includes under 150,000 clones, approximately 87% of them seen just once. Sequencing used PBMCs. The receptors were gathered from a man younger than 35 in good health and CMV-seronegative. The CDR3 runs from the conserved cysteine through the conserved F or W. The D gene is left open where the match is weak. A clone size is listed for some rows: how often the clone was seen (once, few, many), or a class if it is expanded.

j_call: TRBJ1-1; d_call: -; v_call: TRBV9; clone_size: -; cdr3_nt: TGTGCCAGCAGCGACCTTATACAGATCGATCGCACTGAAGCTTTCTTT; cdr3_aa: CASSDLIQIDRTEAFF
j_call: TRBJ2-1; d_call: TRBD2; v_call: TRBV19; clone_size: few; cdr3_nt: TGTGCCAGTAGATCGGTGGGAGGGGAAGACAATGAGCAGTTCTTC; cdr3_aa: CASRSVGGEDNEQFF
j_call: TRBJ2-2; d_call: TRBD1; v_call: TRBV7-2; clone_size: -; cdr3_nt: TGTGCCAGCAGCAGGGACAGGGTGGGCACCGGGGAGCTGTTTTTT; cdr3_aa: CASSRDRVGTGELFF
j_call: TRBJ2-7; d_call: TRBD2; v_call: TRBV19; clone_size: -; cdr3_nt: TGTGCCAGTACCTACCTCGCCCCACGGGACTACTCCTACGAGCAGTACTTC; cdr3_aa: CASTYLAPRDYSYEQYF
j_call: TRBJ1-2; d_call: -; v_call: TRBV6-1; clone_size: -; cdr3_nt: TGTGCCAGCAGAGCTGTAGGAGGGAATAACTATGGCTACACCTTC; cdr3_aa: CASRAVGGNNYGYTF
j_call: TRBJ2-2; d_call: TRBD2; v_call: TRBV5-1; clone_size: -; cdr3_nt: TGCGCCAGCAGAAGGACTAGCGTCACCGGGGAGCTGTTTTTT; cdr3_aa: CASRRTSVTGELFF
j_call: TRBJ2-5; d_call: TRBD2; v_call: TRBV11-2; clone_size: -; cdr3_nt: TGTGCCAGCAGCTTAGGGCGGCTAGCGGGGACTGAAGAGACCCAGTACTTC; cdr3_aa: CASSLGRLAGTEETQYF
j_call: TRBJ2-3; d_call: TRBD2; v_call: TRBV7-8; clone_size: -; cdr3_nt: TGTGCCAGCAGCTCAAGACTAGCGGGGGGGCCAGTAGATACGCAGTATTTT; cdr3_aa: CASSSRLAGGPVDTQYF
j_call: TRBJ1-1; d_call: -; v_call: TRBV18; clone_size: -; cdr3_nt: TGTGCCAGCTCACCTCGCAGGGAACCTGAAGCTTTCTTT; cdr3_aa: CASSPRREPEAFF
j_call: TRBJ2-6; d_call: -; v_call: TRBV18; clone_size: -; cdr3_nt: TGTGCCAGCTCACCAGGAGGGGACCTCAACGTCCTGACTTTC; cdr3_aa: CASSPGGDLNVLTF
j_call: TRBJ2-7; d_call: TRBD2; v_call: TRBV9; clone_size: -; cdr3_nt: TGTGCCAGCAGCGGATTAGGGACTAGCATTTACGACGAGCAGTACTTC; cdr3_aa: CASSGLGTSIYDEQYF
j_call: TRBJ2-7; d_call: TRBD2; v_call: TRBV9; clone_size: -; cdr3_nt: TGTGCCAGCAGCGTAGAAGCAGCGGGAGGATCCGGCGAGCAGTACTTC; cdr3_aa: CASSVEAAGGSGEQYF
j_call: TRBJ2-3; d_call: -; v_call: TRBV11-2; clone_size: -; cdr3_nt: TGTGCCAGCAGCCGGGGGTCGGGAATGGTATTGACAGATACGCAGTATTTT; cdr3_aa: CASSRGSGMVLTDTQYF
j_call: TRBJ2-7; d_call: -; v_call: TRBV2; clone_size: -; cdr3_nt: TGTGCCAGCAGTGATTCTACTCGGGAGAATCCCTACGAGCAGTACTTC; cdr3_aa: CASSDSTRENPYEQYF
j_call: TRBJ2-5; d_call: TRBD1; v_call: TRBV6-5; clone_size: -; cdr3_nt: TGTGCCAGCAGTTTGGACAGGGGCTCCGAGACCCAGTACTTC; cdr3_aa: CASSLDRGSETQYF
j_call: TRBJ1-1; d_call: -; v_call: TRBV28; clone_size: -; cdr3_nt: TGTGCCAGCAGTTTTTTGACAGTTGGCGACACTGAAGCTTTCTTT; cdr3_aa: CASSFLTVGDTEAFF
j_call: TRBJ2-5; d_call: -; v_call: TRBV7-9; clone_size: -; cdr3_nt: TGTGCCAGCAGCTTAGCCAACCAAGAGACCCAGTACTTC; cdr3_aa: CASSLANQETQYF
j_call: TRBJ1-1; d_call: TRBD1; v_call: TRBV6-1; clone_size: -; cdr3_nt: TGTGCCAGCGCTCGACAGGGGAGGAACACTGAAGCTTTCTTT; cdr3_aa: CASARQGRNTEAFF
j_call: TRBJ2-3; d_call: -; v_call: TRBV6-4; clone_size: -; cdr3_nt: TGTGCCAGCAGTGATGACCTACAGGGTCCAGATACGCAGTATTTT; cdr3_aa: CASSDDLQGPDTQYF
j_call: TRBJ1-1; d_call: TRBD1; v_call: TRBV27; clone_size: -; cdr3_nt: TGTGCCAGCAAGCAGGGGGCCATGCGCGAAGCTTTCTTT; cdr3_aa: CASKQGAMREAFF
j_call: TRBJ2-5; d_call: TRBD2; v_call: TRBV7-9; clone_size: -; cdr3_nt: TGTGCCAGCAGCTACATACTAGCGGGGGGGCTAGAGACCCAGTACTTC; cdr3_aa: CASSYILAGGLETQYF
j_call: TRBJ2-3; d_call: -; v_call: TRBV6-6; clone_size: -; cdr3_nt: TGTGCCAGCAGCCTCGGACATCAGGGGGATACGCAGTATTTT; cdr3_aa: CASSLGHQGDTQYF
j_call: TRBJ2-7; d_call: TRBD1; v_call: TRBV27; clone_size: -; cdr3_nt: TGTGCCAGCAGTTTTCCTGGGACAGACAAGCTACGGGAGCAGTACTTC; cdr3_aa: CASSFPGTDKLREQYF
j_call: TRBJ2-7; d_call: -; v_call: TRBV18; clone_size: -; cdr3_nt: TGTGCCAGCTCACCACCGGTAGGAGGTCGGACGATCTACGAGCAGTACTTC; cdr3_aa: CASSPPVGGRTIYEQYF
j_call: TRBJ2-1; d_call: -; v_call: TRBV11-3; clone_size: few; cdr3_nt: TGTGCCAGCAGCGGTGGGCCAAAGAATGAGCAGTTCTTC; cdr3_aa: CASSGGPKNEQFF
j_call: TRBJ1-3; d_call: TRBD1; v_call: TRBV10-3; clone_size: -; cdr3_nt: TGTGCCATCAGCATGACAGGGGTGAACACCATATATTTT; cdr3_aa: CAISMTGVNTIYF
j_call: TRBJ2-7; d_call: TRBD1; v_call: TRBV6-1; clone_size: -; cdr3_nt: TGTGCCAGCAGTGAGGGGACAGGGGGCAGGTACGAGCAGTACTTC; cdr3_aa: CASSEGTGGRYEQYF
j_call: TRBJ2-1; d_call: TRBD2; v_call: TRBV29-1; clone_size: once; cdr3_nt: TGCAGCGTTGCAGCGACTAGCGGCTGGAATGAGCAGTTCTTC; cdr3_aa: CSVAATSGWNEQFF
j_call: TRBJ2-5; d_call: -; v_call: TRBV6-5; clone_size: -; cdr3_nt: TGTGCCAGCGGACTGAGCGGGACCAGGGGAGAGACCCAGTACTTC; cdr3_aa: CASGLSGTRGETQYF
j_call: TRBJ2-1; d_call: TRBD2; v_call: TRBV27; clone_size: -; cdr3_nt: TGTGCCAGCAGTTTAGGGCGGGGGTATAGTTACAATGAGCAGTTCTTC; cdr3_aa: CASSLGRGYSYNEQFF
j_call: TRBJ2-1; d_call: -; v_call: TRBV7-8; clone_size: -; cdr3_nt: TGTGCCAGCAGTCTTCAGGTGGACAATGAGCAGTTCTTC; cdr3_aa: CASSLQVDNEQFF